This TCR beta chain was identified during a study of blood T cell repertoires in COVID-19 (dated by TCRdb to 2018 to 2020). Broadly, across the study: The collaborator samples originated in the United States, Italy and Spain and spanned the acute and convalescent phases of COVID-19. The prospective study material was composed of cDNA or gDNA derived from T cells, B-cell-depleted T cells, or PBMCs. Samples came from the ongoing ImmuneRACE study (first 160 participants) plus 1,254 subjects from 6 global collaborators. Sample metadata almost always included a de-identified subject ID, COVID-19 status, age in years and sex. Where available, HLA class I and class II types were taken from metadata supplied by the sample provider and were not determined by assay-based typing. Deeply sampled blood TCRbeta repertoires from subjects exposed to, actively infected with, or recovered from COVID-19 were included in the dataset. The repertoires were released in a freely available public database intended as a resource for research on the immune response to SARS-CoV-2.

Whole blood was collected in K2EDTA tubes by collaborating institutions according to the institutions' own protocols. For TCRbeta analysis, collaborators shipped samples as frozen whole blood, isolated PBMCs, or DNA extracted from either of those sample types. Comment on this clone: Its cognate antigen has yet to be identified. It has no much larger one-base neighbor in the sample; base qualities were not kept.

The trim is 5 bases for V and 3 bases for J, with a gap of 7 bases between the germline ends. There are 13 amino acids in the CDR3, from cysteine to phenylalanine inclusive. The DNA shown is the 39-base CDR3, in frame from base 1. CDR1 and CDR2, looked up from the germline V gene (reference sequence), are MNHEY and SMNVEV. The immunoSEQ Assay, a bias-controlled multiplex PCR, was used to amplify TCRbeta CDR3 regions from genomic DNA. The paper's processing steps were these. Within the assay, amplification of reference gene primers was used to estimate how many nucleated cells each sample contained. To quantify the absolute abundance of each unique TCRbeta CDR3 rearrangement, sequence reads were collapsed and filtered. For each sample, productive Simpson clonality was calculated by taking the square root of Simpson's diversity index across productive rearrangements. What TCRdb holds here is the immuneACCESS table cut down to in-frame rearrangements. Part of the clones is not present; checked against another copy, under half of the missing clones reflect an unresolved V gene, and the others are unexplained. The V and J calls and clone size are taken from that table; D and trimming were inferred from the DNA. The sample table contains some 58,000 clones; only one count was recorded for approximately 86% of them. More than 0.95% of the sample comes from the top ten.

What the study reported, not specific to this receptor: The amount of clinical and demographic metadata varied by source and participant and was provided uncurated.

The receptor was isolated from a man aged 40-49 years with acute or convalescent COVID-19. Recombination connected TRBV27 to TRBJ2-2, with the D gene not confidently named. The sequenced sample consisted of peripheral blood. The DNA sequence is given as TGTGCCAGCAGTCGACTCTACACCGGGGAGCTGTTTTTT. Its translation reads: CASSRLYTGELFF.